This T cell receptor (beta chain) was captured in a study of T-cell reconstitution after alpha-beta-depleted transplantation in children. The study, taken as a whole, reports: Surviving thymic progenitors and recipient T cells were the source of high TCRbeta diversity at day 60 in some patients. The main origin of T-cell counts and diversity one year after transplant was newly produced T cells. About two months after transplant, alpha-beta T cells reportedly came from several hundred expanded graft clones.

This clonotype was seen ten or more times. Its target is not known. The authors prepared the TCRbeta library with unique molecular identifiers. MiXCR, applied by TCRdb to the PCR reads, yields one record per CDR3 protein. The sample lists 65,000 to 90,000 distinct CDR3 sequences; approximately 11% were seen once. CDR1 is DFQATT, CDR2 SNEGSKA, per germline (reference sequence). V lost 6 bases, J lost 1 base, and 9 bases lay in between. The length of the CDR3 is 12 residues. This sequence joins TRBV20-1 and TRBJ1-1; no clear D gene. The specimen was PBMCs, collected before TCRalphabeta/CD19-depleted stem cell transplant. The receptor was isolated from a boy between 10 and 17 years old with acute myeloid leukemia, due to receive a stem cell transplant. The CDR3 region is CSAARTNTEAFF. The CDR3 nucleotides read TGCAGTGCAGCCAGGACGAACACTGAAGCTTTCTTT.